The rows below give T cell receptor beta chains drawn from one sample of a study of OX40 agonist ivuxolimab in advanced cancers. Measured with immunoSEQ multiplex PCR; TCRdb has only the in-frame clones, and not every one. The table includes about 50,000 clones, roughly three quarters detected once. Sequencing used CD4+ or CD8+ T cells sorted from blood, obtained in a trial of the OX40 agonist ivuxolimab. The receptor source for this set is an adult with an advanced solid tumor such as melanoma, head and neck, liver or kidney cancer. The CDR3 runs from the conserved cysteine through the conserved F or W. D genes are given only for firm matches. Clone size appears in some rows only: once, few, many, or a class for an expanded clone.

j_gene: TRBJ2-1
abundance: NA
d_gene: NA
v_gene: TRBV11-2
CDR3aa: CASSLDLELYNEQFF
CDR3nt: TGTGCCAGCAGCTTAGATTTGGAGCTATACAATGAGCAGTTCTTC

j_gene: TRBJ2-7
abundance: once
d_gene: NA
v_gene: TRBV30
CDR3aa: CAWSGGLGEYEQYF
CDR3nt: TGTGCCTGGAGTGGAGGACTTGGAGAGTACGAGCAGTACTTC

j_gene: TRBJ2-5
abundance: NA
d_gene: NA
v_gene: TRBV10-1
CDR3aa: CASSESSRAGETQYF
CDR3nt: TGCGCCAGCAGTGAGTCGAGCAGGGCGGGTGAGACCCAGTACTTC

j_gene: TRBJ1-3
abundance: NA
d_gene: NA
v_gene: TRBV9
CDR3aa: CASSVGENGNTIYF
CDR3nt: TGTGCCAGCAGCGTAGGAGAGAATGGAAACACCATATATTTT

j_gene: TRBJ1-1
abundance: NA
d_gene: NA
v_gene: TRBV6-6
CDR3aa: CASSYWEMNTEAFF
CDR3nt: TGTGCCAGCAGTTATTGGGAGATGAACACTGAAGCTTTCTTT

j_gene: TRBJ2-3
abundance: NA
d_gene: NA
v_gene: TRBV27
CDR3aa: CASSFSASPTVTDTQYF
CDR3nt: TGTGCCAGCAGTTTTTCCGCTAGCCCAACTGTGACAGATACGCAGTATTTT

j_gene: TRBJ2-6
abundance: NA
d_gene: NA
v_gene: TRBV12-1
CDR3aa: CASSVTGYSGANVLTF
CDR3nt: TGTGCCAGCAGCGTCACAGGCTACTCTGGGGCCAACGTCCTGACTTTC

j_gene: TRBJ2-3
abundance: NA
d_gene: TRBD2
v_gene: TRBV5-4
CDR3aa: CASSPGGRANTDTQYF
CDR3nt: TGTGCCAGCAGCCCGGGGGGGCGGGCTAACACAGATACGCAGTATTTT

j_gene: TRBJ2-2
abundance: NA
d_gene: TRBD1
v_gene: TRBV6-1
CDR3aa: CASRTGGANTGELFF
CDR3nt: TGTGCCAGCAGGACAGGGGGCGCGAACACCGGGGAGCTGTTTTTT

j_gene: TRBJ2-1
abundance: NA
d_gene: NA
v_gene: TRBV30
CDR3aa: CAWSGLGSDEQFF
CDR3nt: TGTGCCTGGAGTGGACTAGGTTCGGATGAGCAGTTCTTC

j_gene: TRBJ2-1
abundance: NA
d_gene: NA
v_gene: TRBV9
CDR3aa: CASSVEGPSSYNEQFF
CDR3nt: TGTGCCAGCAGCGTAGAAGGCCCCAGCTCCTACAATGAGCAGTTCTTC

j_gene: TRBJ1-1
abundance: NA
d_gene: NA
v_gene: TRBV15
CDR3aa: CATSPRLSKDTEAFF
CDR3nt: TGTGCCACCAGCCCGCGACTGAGCAAGGACACTGAGGCTTTCTTT

j_gene: TRBJ2-5
abundance: NA
d_gene: NA
v_gene: TRBV11-2
CDR3aa: CASSLSQMSQETQYF
CDR3nt: TGTGCCAGCAGCTTATCTCAAATGAGCCAAGAGACCCAGTACTTC

j_gene: TRBJ1-1
abundance: NA
d_gene: NA
v_gene: TRBV11-2
CDR3aa: CASSPDQGTEAFF
CDR3nt: TGTGCCAGCAGCCCCGACCAGGGGACTGAAGCTTTCTTT